Shown below are 22 T cell receptor beta chains from a single sample sequenced in a study of T cells after yellow fever vaccination. TCRdb passed the 5' RACE reads through MiXCR, listing each CDR3 protein once. The sample lists about 210,000 distinct CDR3 sequences; approximately 6.7% were seen once. The sample was CD4+ T cells sorted from PBMCs, taken on the day of the yellow fever booster vaccination. The receptors were gathered from a man in his thirties or forties who received the YFV17D yellow fever vaccine.

This clonotype was recorded many times. The chain employs TRBV20-1 and TRBJ2-7, with 14 bases matching TRBD2. Germline CDR1 is DFQATT and CDR2 is SNEGSKA (reference sequence). This CDR3 region has 16 residues. V lost 1 base and J lost 7; bases outside the gene matches: 9. CDR3 residues: CSARVGTSGRAGEQYF. The DNA of the CDR3 is TGCAGTGCTAGAGTAGGGACTAGCGGGAGAGCGGGTGAGCAGTACTTC.

In regard to this clonotype: One base away lies a much larger clone, so this may be a sequencing read error. The V gene is TRBV15, the J gene TRBJ2-1, with TRBD2 identical over 8 bases. This CDR3 region has 17 residues. V was clipped by 5 bases and J by 5 bases; unmatched bases: 14. CDR1 is LNHNV, CDR2 YYDKDF, per germline (reference sequence). CDR3 nucleotides: TGTGCCACCAGCCGGGGGGGAAGGGCGGGTCGCAACAATGAGCAGTTCTTC. Its translation is CATSRGGRAGRNNEQFF.

The V call is TRBV12-3 or TRBV12-4, the J call TRBJ1-1; 8 nucleotides match TRBD1. The trim removed 3 bases at V and 9 bases at J, leaving 18 bases unmatched. This CDR3 has 17 residues. The CDR3 reads CASSFLPSGGVGSKAFF. CDR3 nucleotides: TGTGCCAGCAGTTTTCTCCCGTCAGGGGGCGTCGGAAGCAAAGCTTTCTTT.

The chain has TRBV7-3 and TRBJ2-3, with D tentatively TRBD2 (6 bases). Deletions cut 10 bases from V and 3 bases from J, with 20 bases between. CDR1 is SGHTA, CDR2 FQGTGA, per germline. This CDR3 is built from 15 residues. The CDR3 sequence: CATPQPAGLTDTQYF. The DNA of the CDR3 is TGTGCCACCCCGCAACCCGCGGGATTGACAGATACGCAGTATTTT.

This clonotype came up many times. The chain couples TRBV6-4 to TRBJ1-6, with a tentative D call TRBD1 (5 bases). This CDR3 contains 14 residues. Trimming pared 2 bases from V and 6 bases from J, leaving 8 bases between. In germline, CDR1 is MRHNA, CDR2 SNTAGT. CDR3 nucleotides: TGTGCCAGCAGTGACGGAGGGGTTAATTCACCCCTCCACTTT. Encoded protein: CASSDGGVNSPLHF.

The gene calls are TRBV10-3 and TRBJ2-1; 7 bases agree with TRBD2. The CDR3 runs to 13 residues. Germline CDR1 and CDR2: ENHRY and SYGVKD. The V and J ends lost 3 bases and 9 bases, in that order; junction bases with no gene match: 5. In nucleotides, the CDR3 is TGTGCCATCAGTGATACGGGAGGCGGTGAGCAGTTCTTC. This encodes CAISDTGGGEQFF.

In its sample, this clonotype was seen a few times. This chain uses TRBV7-8 with TRBJ2-5; D remains unclear. The length of the CDR3 is 14 residues. V gave up 5 bases and J gave up 4 bases, with 14 bases separating them. Germline V lookup: CDR1 SGHVS, CDR2 FQNEAQ. The CDR3 DNA is TGTGCCAGCAGCAGTCACGGATTGGGAGAGACCCAGTACTTC. Protein: CASSSHGLGETQYF.

This clonotype was seen many times. The rearrangement uses TRBV20-1 and TRBJ2-4, with 7 bases identical to TRBD2. Looked up from germline, CDR1 is DFQATT and CDR2 is SNEGSKA (reference sequence). The CDR3 covers 14 residues. The ends lost 3 bases at V and 5 bases at J; junction bases unmatched: 7. CDR3 DNA sequence: TGCAGTGCTAGTCTTAGGCTAGCGGAAAACATTCAGTACTTC. Its translation: CSASLRLAENIQYF.

The chain links TRBV6-2 or TRBV6-3 to TRBJ2-5, with 12 positions matching TRBD1. The ends lost 2 bases at V and 5 bases at J; junction bases unmatched: 3. The CDR3 runs 15 residues. Looked up from germline, CDR1 is MNHEY and CDR2 is SVGEGT. The CDR3 DNA reads as TGTGCCAGCAGTTACGGGACAGGGGGCTTCGAGACCCAGTACTTC. This translates into CASSYGTGGFETQYF.

In this sample, this clonotype turned up a few times. The genes are TRBV6-1 and TRBJ1-5; D possibly corresponds to TRBD1 (5 bases). Trimming took off 6 bases at V and 5 bases at J, with 11 bases between the two ends. This CDR3 has 13 amino acids. CDR1 MNHNS and CDR2 SASEGT come from the germline V gene. The CDR3 reads CASRPGNDQPQHF. The CDR3 DNA is TGTGCCAGCAGGCCAGGGAACGATCAGCCCCAGCATTTT.

The rearrangement links TRBV6-5 to TRBJ2-1; 10 bases agree with TRBD2. J gave up 6 bases and V 4 bases, and 9 bases lay outside the gene matches. Germline V CDR1 and CDR2: MNHEY, SVGAGI. The CDR3 has 16 amino acids. The CDR3 here is CASSSLAGTSVNEQFF. The CDR3 DNA reads TGTGCCAGCAGTTCATTGGCCGGGACTAGCGTCAATGAGCAGTTCTTC.

This clonotype was counted ten times or more. The chain is built from TRBV19 and TRBJ2-7; 7 positions agree with TRBD2. Per the germline V gene, CDR1 is LNHDA and CDR2 is SQIVND (reference sequence). V lost 6 bases and J lost 3; bases outside the gene matches: 5. The CDR3 runs to 13 residues. CDR3 residues: CASSEGLGYEQYF. The CDR3 bases are TGTGCCAGTAGCGAAGGACTAGGCTACGAGCAGTACTTC.

V gene TRBV20-1 combines with J gene TRBJ2-7, with a weak D call TRBD2 (6 bases). The ends were cut back, 3 bases at V and 1 base at J, with 13 bases in the middle. Germline CDR1 DFQATT, CDR2 SNEGSKA (reference sequence). CDR3 size: 14 residues. CDR3 coding DNA: TGCAGTGCTAGGGGGCGGGACGGGTCCTACGAGCAGTACTTC. Translated, it gives CSARGRDGSYEQYF.

The gene calls are TRBV10-3 and TRBJ2-1; D may be TRBD2 (5 bases). Germline lookup yields CDR1 ENHRY and CDR2 SYGVKD. CDR3 length: 14 residues. V was clipped by 3 bases and J by 5 bases, with 11 bases between them. CDR3 coding DNA: TGTGCCATCAGTGATTCGCGGGTAGACAATGAGCAGTTCTTC. The encoded protein is CAISDSRVDNEQFF.

For the CDR3, the DNA is TGTGCCAGCAGCTTAGGTACGGTTGCGGAGGAGCTGTTTTTT. It is translated as CASSLGTVAEELFF. This rearrangement joins TRBV7-9 to TRBJ2-2; the D is unclear. Germline CDR1 SEHNR, CDR2 FQNEAQ (reference sequence). This CDR3 spans 14 amino acids. V lost 1 base to trimming and J lost 10 bases, with 13 bases between them. Full variable domain (outside the CDR3, taken from reference TRBV7-9 and TRBJ2-2): DTGVSQNPRHKITKRGQNVTFRCDPISEHNRLYWYRQTLGQGPEFLTYFQNEAQLEKSRLLSDRFSAERPKGSFSTLEIQRTEQGDSAMYLCASSLGTVAEELFFGEGSRLTVL.

This clonotype was seen many times. The chain uses TRBV18 and TRBJ2-5; no firm D call. This CDR3 is 11 amino acids long. V was clipped by 6 bases and J by 6 bases, with 8 bases between them. Per the germline V gene, CDR1 is KGHSH and CDR2 is LQKENI. The CDR3 region has the DNA TGTGCCAGCTCGGGTGAGAAGACCCAGTACTTC. This translates into CASSGEKTQYF. The whole variable domain, filled in from reference TRBV18 and TRBJ2-5, reads NAGVMQNPRHLVRRRGQEARLRCSPMKGHSHVYWYRQLPEEGLKFMVYLQKENIIDESGMPKERFSAEFPKEGPSILRIQQVVRGDSAAYFCASSGEKTQYFGPGTRLLVL.

The genes are TRBV7-9 and TRBJ2-7; D is unresolved. The V gene's germline CDR1 is SEHNR and CDR2 FQNEAQ (reference sequence). The ends were cut back, 4 bases at V and 6 bases at J, with 10 bases in the middle. The CDR3 runs to 12 residues. As DNA, the CDR3 is TGTGCCAGCAGCTCTGGCAGTAGCGAGCAGTACTTC. Translation: CASSSGSSEQYF.

This clonotype was found many times. The chain is built from TRBV11-2 and TRBJ2-1; 11 bases line up with TRBD2. J lost 9 bases, V lost 1 base, and 2 bases had no gene match. Germline loops: CDR1 SGHAT, CDR2 FQNNGV. The CDR3 covers 14 residues. In DNA form, the CDR3 reads TGTGCCAGCAGCTTAGGACTAGCGGGAATTGAGCAGTTCTTC. It yields the protein CASSLGLAGIEQFF.

Details on this clonotype: At one boundary the junction diverges from the germline segment, which might be a read error. The V gene is TRBV20-1, the J gene TRBJ1-1; TRBD1 might be the D (5 bases). Germline CDR1 reads DFQATT; CDR2 reads SNEGSKA (reference sequence). The CDR3 contains 17 residues. CDR3 sequence (DNA): TGCTGTGCTTTCTCCGGCGGGACTTCTAGCCGGAACACTGAAGCTTTCTTT. This sequence encodes CCAFSGGTSSRNTEAFF.

The CDR3 coding sequence is TGTGCCAGCAGACCCACTAGTCCACCTAGGAATGAGCAGTTCTTC. Its translation: CASRPTSPPRNEQFF. The chain uses TRBV6-5 and TRBJ2-1, with a tentative D call TRBD2 (5 bases). V was clipped by 6 bases and J by 7 bases, with 19 bases between them. The CDR3 length is 15 residues. Per germline, CDR1 MNHEY and CDR2 SVGAGI.

This clonotype was recorded at least ten times. The V and J genes are TRBV4-3 and TRBJ2-1; D is perhaps TRBD2 (6 bases). The V end lost 0 bases, the J end lost 7 bases, and 13 bases lay between the germline ends. Germline V lookup: CDR1 LGHNA, CDR2 YSLEER. CDR3 length: 15 residues. CDR3 protein: CASSQDPGVLNEQFF. CDR3 DNA sequence: TGCGCCAGCAGCCAAGATCCGGGAGTCTTAAATGAGCAGTTCTTC.

This clonotype was found a few times. The CDR3 here is CASSVLKESTQYF. CDR3 nucleotides: TGTGCCAGCAGTGTACTAAAAGAATCGACCCAGTACTTC. V usage is TRBV2 and J usage is TRBJ2-5; no clear D gene. The V gene's germline CDR1 is SNHLY and CDR2 FYNNEI. This CDR3 has 13 residues. Trimming took 4 bases from V and 7 from J, leaving 13 bases between them. The complete variable domain, with remaining parts taken from reference TRBV2 and TRBJ2-5, reads EPEVTQTPSHQVTQMGQEVILRCVPISNHLYFYWYRQILGQKVEFLVSFYNNEISEKSEIFDDQFSVERPDGSNFTLKIRSTKLEDSAMYFCASSVLKESTQYFGPGTRLLVL.